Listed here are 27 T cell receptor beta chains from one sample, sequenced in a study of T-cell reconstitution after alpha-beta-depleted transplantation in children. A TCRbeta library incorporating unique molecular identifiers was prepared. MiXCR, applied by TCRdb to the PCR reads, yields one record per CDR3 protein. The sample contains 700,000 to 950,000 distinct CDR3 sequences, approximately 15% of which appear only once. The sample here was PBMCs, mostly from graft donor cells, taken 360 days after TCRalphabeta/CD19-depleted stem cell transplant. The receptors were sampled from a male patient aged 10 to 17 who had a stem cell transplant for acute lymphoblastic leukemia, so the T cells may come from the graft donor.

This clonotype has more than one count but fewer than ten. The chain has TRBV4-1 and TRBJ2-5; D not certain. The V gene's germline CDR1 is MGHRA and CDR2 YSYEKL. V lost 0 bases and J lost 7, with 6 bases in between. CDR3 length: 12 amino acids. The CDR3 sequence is CASSQDARTQYF. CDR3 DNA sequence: TGCGCCAGCAGCCAAGATGCGAGGACCCAGTACTTC.

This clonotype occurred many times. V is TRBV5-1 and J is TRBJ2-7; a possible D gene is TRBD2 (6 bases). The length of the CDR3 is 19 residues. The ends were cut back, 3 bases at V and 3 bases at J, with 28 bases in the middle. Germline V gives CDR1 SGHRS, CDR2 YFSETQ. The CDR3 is CASSYGLGPAMDYYYEQYF. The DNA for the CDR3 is TGCGCCAGCAGCTACGGCTTAGGGCCGGCCATGGACTACTACTACGAGCAGTACTTC.

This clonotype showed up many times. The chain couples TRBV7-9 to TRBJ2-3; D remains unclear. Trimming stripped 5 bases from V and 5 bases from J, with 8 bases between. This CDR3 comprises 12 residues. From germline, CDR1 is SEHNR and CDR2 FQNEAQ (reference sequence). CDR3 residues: CASSLSLDTQYF. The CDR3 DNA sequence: TGTGCCAGCAGCCTCTCGCTAGATACGCAGTATTTT.

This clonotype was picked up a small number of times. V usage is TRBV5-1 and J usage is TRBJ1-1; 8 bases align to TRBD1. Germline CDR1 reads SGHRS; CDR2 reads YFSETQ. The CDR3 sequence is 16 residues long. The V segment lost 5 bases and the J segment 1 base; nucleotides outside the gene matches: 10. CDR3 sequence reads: CASSSLQGEWNTEAFF. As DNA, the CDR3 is TGCGCCAGCAGTTCTTTACAGGGGGAATGGAACACTGAAGCTTTCTTT.

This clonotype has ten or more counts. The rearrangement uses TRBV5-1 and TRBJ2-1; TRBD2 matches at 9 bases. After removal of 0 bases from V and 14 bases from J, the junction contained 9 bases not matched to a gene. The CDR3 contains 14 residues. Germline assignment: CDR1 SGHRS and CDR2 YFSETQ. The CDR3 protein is CASSLGGRVKYEFF. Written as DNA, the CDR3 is TGCGCCAGCAGCTTGGGCGGGAGGGTGAAGTATGAGTTCTTC.

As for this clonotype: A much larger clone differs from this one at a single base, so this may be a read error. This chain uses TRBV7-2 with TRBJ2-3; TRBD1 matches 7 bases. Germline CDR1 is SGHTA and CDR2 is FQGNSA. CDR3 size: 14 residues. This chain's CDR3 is CASKRGTGTDTQFF. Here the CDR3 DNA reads TGTGCCAGCAAACGGGGAACAGGGACAGATACGCAGTTTTTT.

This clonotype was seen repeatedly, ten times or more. CDR3 amino acids: CASSFGRGNEQFF. CDR3 nucleotide sequence: TGTGCCAGCAGCTTCGGACGGGGCAATGAGCAGTTCTTC. This chain uses TRBV5-5 with TRBJ2-1; TRBD2 might be the D (5 bases). The germline V and J ends were trimmed by 2 bases and 6 bases, with 9 bases remaining between them. Germline CDR1 and CDR2: SGHKS and YYEKEE (reference sequence). The CDR3 is 13 amino acids.

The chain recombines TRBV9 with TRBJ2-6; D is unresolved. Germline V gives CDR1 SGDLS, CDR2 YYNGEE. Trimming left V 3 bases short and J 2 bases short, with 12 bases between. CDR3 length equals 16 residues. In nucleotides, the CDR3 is TGTGCCAGCAGCGAGGGCCCGGTGGCTGGGGCCAACGTCCTGACTTTC. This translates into CASSEGPVAGANVLTF.

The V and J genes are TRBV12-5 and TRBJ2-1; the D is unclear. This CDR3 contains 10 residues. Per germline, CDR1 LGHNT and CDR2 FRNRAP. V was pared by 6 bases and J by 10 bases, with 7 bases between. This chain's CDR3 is CASGDGEQFF. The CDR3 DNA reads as TGTGCTAGTGGGGATGGCGAGCAGTTCTTC. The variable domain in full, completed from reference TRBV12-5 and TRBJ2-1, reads DARVTQTPRHKVTEMGQEVTMRCQPILGHNTVFWYRQTMMQGLELLAYFRNRAPLDDSGMPKDRFSAEMPDATLATLKIQPSEPRDSAVYFCASGDGEQFFGPGTRLTVL.

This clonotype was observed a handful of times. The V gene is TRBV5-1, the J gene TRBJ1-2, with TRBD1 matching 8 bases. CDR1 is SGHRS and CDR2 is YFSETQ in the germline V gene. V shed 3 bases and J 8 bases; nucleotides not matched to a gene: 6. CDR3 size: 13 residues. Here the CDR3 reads CASSSTGDVGYTF. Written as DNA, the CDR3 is TGCGCCAGCAGCTCGACAGGGGATGTCGGCTACACCTTC.

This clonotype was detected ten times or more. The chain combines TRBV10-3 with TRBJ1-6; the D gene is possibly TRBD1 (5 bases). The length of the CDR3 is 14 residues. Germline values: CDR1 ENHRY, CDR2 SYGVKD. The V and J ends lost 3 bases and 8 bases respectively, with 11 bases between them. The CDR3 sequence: CAISEFIGDSPLHF. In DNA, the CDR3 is TGTGCCATCAGTGAATTTATAGGGGATTCACCCCTCCACTTT.

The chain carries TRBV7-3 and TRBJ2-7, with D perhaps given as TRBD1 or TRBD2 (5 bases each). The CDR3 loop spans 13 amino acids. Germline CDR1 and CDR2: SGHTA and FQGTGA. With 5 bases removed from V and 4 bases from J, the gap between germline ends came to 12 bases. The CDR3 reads CASSAGDGYEQYF. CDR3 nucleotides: TGTGCCAGCAGCGCCGGGGACGGATACGAGCAGTACTTC.

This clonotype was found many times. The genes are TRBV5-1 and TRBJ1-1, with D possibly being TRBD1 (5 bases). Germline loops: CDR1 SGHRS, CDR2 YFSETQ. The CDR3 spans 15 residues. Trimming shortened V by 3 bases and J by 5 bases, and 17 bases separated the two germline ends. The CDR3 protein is CASSWDGGGGTEAFF. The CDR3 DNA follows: TGCGCCAGCAGCTGGGACGGAGGTGGTGGAACTGAAGCTTTCTTT.

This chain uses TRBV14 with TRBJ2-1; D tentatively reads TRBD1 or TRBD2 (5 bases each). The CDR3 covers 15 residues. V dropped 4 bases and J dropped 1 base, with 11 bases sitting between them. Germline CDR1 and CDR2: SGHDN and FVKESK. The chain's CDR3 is CASSLSWGSYNEQFF. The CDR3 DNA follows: TGTGCCAGCAGCCTGTCCTGGGGGTCCTACAATGAGCAGTTCTTC.

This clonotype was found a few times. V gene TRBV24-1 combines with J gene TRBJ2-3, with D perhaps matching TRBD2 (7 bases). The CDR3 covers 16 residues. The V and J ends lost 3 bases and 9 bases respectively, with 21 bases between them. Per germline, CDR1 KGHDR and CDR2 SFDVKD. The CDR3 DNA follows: TGTGCCACCAGTGATACCCGGACCAGACCGGGGGGCACGCAGTATTTT. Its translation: CATSDTRTRPGGTQYF.

CDR3 amino acids: CSAREPGTERVNQPQHF. DNA of the CDR3: TGCAGTGCTAGAGAACCAGGGACAGAGAGGGTCAATCAGCCCCAGCATTTT. The gene calls are TRBV20-1 and TRBJ1-5; TRBD1 agrees at 7 bases. With V trimmed by 0 bases and J by 3 bases, 11 bases remained unmatched. The CDR3 has 17 residues. CDR1 is DFQATT and CDR2 is SNEGSKA in the germline V gene (reference sequence).

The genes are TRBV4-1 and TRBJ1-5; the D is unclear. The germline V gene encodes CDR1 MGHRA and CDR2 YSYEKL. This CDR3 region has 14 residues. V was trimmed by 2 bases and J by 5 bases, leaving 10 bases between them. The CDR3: CASSQYINDQPQHF. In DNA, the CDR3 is TGCGCCAGCAGCCAATATATCAACGATCAGCCCCAGCATTTT.

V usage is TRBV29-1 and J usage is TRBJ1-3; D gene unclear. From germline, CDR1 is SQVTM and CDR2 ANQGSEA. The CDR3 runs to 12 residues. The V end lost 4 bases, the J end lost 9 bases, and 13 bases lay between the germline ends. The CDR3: CSVVSGPGTIYF. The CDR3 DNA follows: TGCAGCGTTGTTTCGGGTCCGGGCACCATATATTTT.

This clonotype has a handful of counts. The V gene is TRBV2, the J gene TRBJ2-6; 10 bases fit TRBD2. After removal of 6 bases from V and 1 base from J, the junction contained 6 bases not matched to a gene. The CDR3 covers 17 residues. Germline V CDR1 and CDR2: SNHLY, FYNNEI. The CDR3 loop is CASRLAGGRSGANVLTF. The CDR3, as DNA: TGTGCCAGCAGGTTAGCGGGAGGTCGATCTGGGGCCAACGTCCTGACTTTC.

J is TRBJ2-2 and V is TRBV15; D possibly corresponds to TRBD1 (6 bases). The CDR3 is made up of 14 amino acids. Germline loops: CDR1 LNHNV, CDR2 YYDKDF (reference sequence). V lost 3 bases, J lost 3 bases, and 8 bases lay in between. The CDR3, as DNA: TGTGCCACCAGCAGGCAGGGGTACACCGGGGAGCTGTTTTTT. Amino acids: CATSRQGYTGELFF.

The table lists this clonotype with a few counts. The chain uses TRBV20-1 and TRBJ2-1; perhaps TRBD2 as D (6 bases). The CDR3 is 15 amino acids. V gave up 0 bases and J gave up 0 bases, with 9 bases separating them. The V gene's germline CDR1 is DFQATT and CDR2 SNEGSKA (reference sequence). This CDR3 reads CSARDMTSSYNEQFF. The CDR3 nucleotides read TGCAGTGCTAGAGATATGACTAGCTCCTACAATGAGCAGTTCTTC.

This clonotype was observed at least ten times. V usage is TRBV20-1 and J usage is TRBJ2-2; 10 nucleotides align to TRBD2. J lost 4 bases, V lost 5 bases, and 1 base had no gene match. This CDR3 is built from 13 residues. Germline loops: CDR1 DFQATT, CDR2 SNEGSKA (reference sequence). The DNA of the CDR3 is TGCAGTGCTGTAGCGGGAGGCACCGGGGAGCTGTTTTTT. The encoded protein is CSAVAGGTGELFF.

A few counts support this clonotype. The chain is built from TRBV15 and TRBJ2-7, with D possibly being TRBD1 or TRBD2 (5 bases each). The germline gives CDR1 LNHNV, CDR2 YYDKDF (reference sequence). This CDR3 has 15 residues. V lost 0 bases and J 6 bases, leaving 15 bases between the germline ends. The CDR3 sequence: CATSRDPDEGSEQYF. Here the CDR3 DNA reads TGTGCCACCAGCAGAGATCCGGATGAGGGGTCCGAGCAGTACTTC.

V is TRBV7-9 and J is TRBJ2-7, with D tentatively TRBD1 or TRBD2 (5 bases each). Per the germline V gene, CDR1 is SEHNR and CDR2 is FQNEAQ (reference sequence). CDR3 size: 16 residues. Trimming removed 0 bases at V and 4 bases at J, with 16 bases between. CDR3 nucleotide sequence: TGTGCCAGCAGCTTAGCGTCCTACGGGACGACTTACGAGCAGTACTTC. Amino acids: CASSLASYGTTYEQYF. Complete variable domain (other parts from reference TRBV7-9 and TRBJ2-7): DTGVSQNPRHKITKRGQNVTFRCDPISEHNRLYWYRQTLGQGPEFLTYFQNEAQLEKSRLLSDRFSAERPKGSFSTLEIQRTEQGDSAMYLCASSLASYGTTYEQYFGPGTRLTVT.

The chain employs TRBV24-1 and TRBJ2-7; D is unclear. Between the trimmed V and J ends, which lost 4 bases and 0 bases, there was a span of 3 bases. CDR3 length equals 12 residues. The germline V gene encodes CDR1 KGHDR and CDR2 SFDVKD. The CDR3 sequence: CATSDRSYEQYF. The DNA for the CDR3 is TGTGCCACCAGTGACCGCTCCTACGAGCAGTACTTC.

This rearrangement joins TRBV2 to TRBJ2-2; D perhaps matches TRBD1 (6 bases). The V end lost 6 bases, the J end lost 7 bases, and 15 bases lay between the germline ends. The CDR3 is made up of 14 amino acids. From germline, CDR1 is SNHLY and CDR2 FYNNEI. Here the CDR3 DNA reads TGTGCCAGCAGGGGTATACAGGGTTACGGGGAGCTGTTTTTT. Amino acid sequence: CASRGIQGYGELFF.

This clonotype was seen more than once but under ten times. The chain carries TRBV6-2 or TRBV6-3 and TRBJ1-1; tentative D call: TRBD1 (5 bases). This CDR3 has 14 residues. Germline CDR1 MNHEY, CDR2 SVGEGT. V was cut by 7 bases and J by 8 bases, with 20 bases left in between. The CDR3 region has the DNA TGTGCCAGCAATAAAGACAGAGTGCGCCCCGAAGCTTTCTTT. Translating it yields CASNKDRVRPEAFF.